Below are 9 T cell receptor beta chains sequenced from a single sample in a study of T cells in localized non-small cell lung cancer. Using immunoSEQ multiplex PCR, the repertoire was profiled, and TCRdb retains in-frame clones only, with some absent. This sample carries about 26,000 clones, around 85% of them seen once, and the ten largest clones take about an eighth. The material was peripheral blood, obtained before any cancer treatment. These receptor sequences come from a female donor of 60 years or more with stage II squamous cell lung carcinoma.

The genes are TRBV11-2 and TRBJ2-1; no definite D call. The ends were cut back, 1 base at V and 9 bases at J, with 10 bases in the middle. The CDR3 loop spans 13 amino acids. CDR1 and CDR2 from the germline V gene are SGHAT and FQNNGV. The CDR3 spells CASSLAGSIEQFF. The CDR3 coding sequence is TGTGCCAGCAGCTTAGCAGGAAGCATTGAGCAGTTCTTC.

This sequence joins TRBV4-1 and TRBJ1-1; D call uncertain. V lost 0 bases and J 6 bases, leaving 14 bases between the germline ends. This CDR3 region has 15 residues. Germline V gene data show CDR1 as MGHRA and CDR2 as YSYEKL. The CDR3 coding sequence is TGCGCCAGCAGCCAAGATCCGTCGCGTCAATCTGAAGCTTTCTTT. This translates into CASSQDPSRQSEAFF.

The chain is built from TRBV7-9 and TRBJ2-1; possible D gene TRBD1, 5 bases. The CDR3 has 16 amino acids. Looked up from germline, CDR1 is SEHNR and CDR2 is FQNEAQ (reference sequence). V shed 3 bases and J shed 3 bases, with 15 bases lying between them. Written as DNA, the CDR3 is TGTGCCAGCAGCTTTGGAGACAGAAGGCTCTACAATGAGCAGTTCTTC. It yields the protein CASSFGDRRLYNEQFF.

The chain carries TRBV5-6 and TRBJ2-7, with TRBD1 identical over 7 bases. Germline loops: CDR1 SGHDT, CDR2 YYEEEE. Unmatched junction bases numbered 8, after V lost 4 bases and J lost 1 base. The CDR3 is 15 residues long. The CDR3 protein is CASSPSGTASYEQYF. The CDR3 nucleotides are TGTGCCAGCAGCCCCTCCGGGACAGCTTCCTACGAGCAGTACTTC.

The chain recombines TRBV5-1 with TRBJ1-2; D gene uncertain. The CDR3 sequence is 13 residues long. CDR1 is SGHRS, CDR2 YFSETQ, per germline. V was clipped by 0 bases and J by 7 bases, with 10 bases between them. Written as DNA, the CDR3 is TGCGCCAGCAGCTTGGAAGGGAATCGTGGCTACACCTTC. Its translation: CASSLEGNRGYTF.

The V call is TRBV7-9, the J call TRBJ1-5; D gene ambiguous. With 7 bases removed from V and 1 base from J, the gap between germline ends came to 11 bases. CDR1 and CDR2 (germline): SEHNR, FQNEAQ (reference sequence). This CDR3 contains 14 residues. The DNA of the CDR3 is TGTGCCAGCATCCGGGCTGGGAGCAATCAGCCCCAGCATTTT. This sequence encodes CASIRAGSNQPQHF. Complete variable domain (other parts from reference TRBV7-9 and TRBJ1-5): DTGVSQNPRHKITKRGQNVTFRCDPISEHNRLYWYRQTLGQGPEFLTYFQNEAQLEKSRLLSDRFSAERPKGSFSTLEIQRTEQGDSAMYLCASIRAGSNQPQHFGDGTRLSIL.

The chain is built from TRBV11-2 and TRBJ2-7; D possibly corresponds to TRBD1 (6 bases). The germline CDR1 and CDR2 sequences are SGHAT and FQNNGV. The germline V and J ends were trimmed by 5 bases and 3 bases, with 20 bases remaining between them. The CDR3 sequence is 16 residues long. The CDR3 coding sequence is TGTGCCAGCAGCGATAGACAGGTATCGGCACTCTACGAGCAGTACTTC. It specifies CASSDRQVSALYEQYF. Based on the CDR3 plus reference TRBV11-2 and TRBJ2-7, the full variable domain is EAGVAQSPRYKIIEKRQSVAFWCNPISGHATLYWYQQILGQGPKLLIQFQNNGVVDDSQLPKDRFSAERLKGVDSTLKIQPAKLEDSAVYLCASSDRQVSALYEQYFGPGTRLTVT.

This sequence joins TRBV11-2 and TRBJ2-2; perhaps TRBD2 as D (6 bases). CDR3 length: 15 amino acids. With 1 base removed from V and 8 bases from J, the gap between germline ends came to 14 bases. Germline V gene sequence: CDR1 SGHAT, CDR2 FQNNGV. Here the CDR3 reads CASSLAGAGLGELFF. CDR3 in DNA: TGTGCCAGCAGCTTAGCGGGAGCGGGTTTAGGGGAGCTGTTTTTT.

This chain joins TRBV19 and TRBJ2-2; TRBD1 agrees at 7 bases. Germline V gene sequence: CDR1 LNHDA, CDR2 SQIVND (reference sequence). CDR3 length: 15 amino acids. J lost 0 bases, V lost 7 bases, and 5 bases had no gene match. CDR3 in amino acids: CASNKGAANTGELFF. CDR3 bases: TGTGCCAGTAACAAGGGGGCGGCGAACACCGGGGAGCTGTTTTTT.